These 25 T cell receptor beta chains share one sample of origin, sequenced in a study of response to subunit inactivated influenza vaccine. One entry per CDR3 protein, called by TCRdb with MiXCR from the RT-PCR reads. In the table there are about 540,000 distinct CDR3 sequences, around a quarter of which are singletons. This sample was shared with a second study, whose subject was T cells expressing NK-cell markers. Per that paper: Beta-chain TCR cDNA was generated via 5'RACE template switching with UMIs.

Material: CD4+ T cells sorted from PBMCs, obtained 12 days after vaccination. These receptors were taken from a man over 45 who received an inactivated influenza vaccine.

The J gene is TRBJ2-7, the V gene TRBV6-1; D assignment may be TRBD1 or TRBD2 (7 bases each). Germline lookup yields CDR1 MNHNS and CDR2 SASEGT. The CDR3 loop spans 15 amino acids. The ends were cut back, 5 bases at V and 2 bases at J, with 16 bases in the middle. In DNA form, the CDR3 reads TGTGCCAGCAGTCGGGGGGCGGGACAGACCTACGAGCAGTACTTC. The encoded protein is CASSRGAGQTYEQYF.

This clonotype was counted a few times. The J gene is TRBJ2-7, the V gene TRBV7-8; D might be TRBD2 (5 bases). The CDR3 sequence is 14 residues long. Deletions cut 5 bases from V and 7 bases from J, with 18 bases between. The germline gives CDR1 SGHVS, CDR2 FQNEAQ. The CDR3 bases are TGTGCCAGCAGCCCCGACAAGGGTCGGGGAGAGCAGTACTTC. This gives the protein CASSPDKGRGEQYF.

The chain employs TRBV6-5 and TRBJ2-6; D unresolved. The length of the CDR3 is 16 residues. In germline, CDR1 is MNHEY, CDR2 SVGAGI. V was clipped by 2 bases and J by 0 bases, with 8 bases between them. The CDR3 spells CASSYRRVSGANVLTF. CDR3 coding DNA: TGTGCCAGCAGTTACCGACGGGTCTCTGGGGCCAACGTCCTGACTTTC.

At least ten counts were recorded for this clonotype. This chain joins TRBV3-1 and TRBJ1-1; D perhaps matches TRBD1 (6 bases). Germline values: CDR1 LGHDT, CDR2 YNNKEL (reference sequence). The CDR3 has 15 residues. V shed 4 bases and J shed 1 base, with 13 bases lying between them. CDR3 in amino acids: CASSPGGIRNTEAFF. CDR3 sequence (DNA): TGTGCCAGCAGCCCCGGGGGCATTAGGAACACTGAAGCTTTCTTT.

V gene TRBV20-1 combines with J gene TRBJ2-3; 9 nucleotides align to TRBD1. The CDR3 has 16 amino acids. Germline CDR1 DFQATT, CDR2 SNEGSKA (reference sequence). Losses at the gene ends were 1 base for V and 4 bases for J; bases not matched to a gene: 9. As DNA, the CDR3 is TGCAGTGCTAGAGGCTTAACAGGGGGCGATGCAGATACGCAGTATTTT. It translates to CSARGLTGGDADTQYF.

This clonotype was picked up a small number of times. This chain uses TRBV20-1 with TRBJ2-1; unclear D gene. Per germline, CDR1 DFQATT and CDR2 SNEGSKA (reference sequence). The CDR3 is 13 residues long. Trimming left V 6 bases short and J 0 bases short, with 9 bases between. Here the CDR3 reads CSAPSSSYNEQFF. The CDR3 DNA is TGCAGTGCCCCGTCTAGCTCCTACAATGAGCAGTTCTTC.

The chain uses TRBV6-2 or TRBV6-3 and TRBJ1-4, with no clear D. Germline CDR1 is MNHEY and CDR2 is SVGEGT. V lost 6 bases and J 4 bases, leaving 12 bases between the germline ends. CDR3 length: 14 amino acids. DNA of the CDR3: TGTGCCAGCAGCCTACAGCGGTTTAATGAAAAACTGTTTTTT. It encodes CASSLQRFNEKLFF.

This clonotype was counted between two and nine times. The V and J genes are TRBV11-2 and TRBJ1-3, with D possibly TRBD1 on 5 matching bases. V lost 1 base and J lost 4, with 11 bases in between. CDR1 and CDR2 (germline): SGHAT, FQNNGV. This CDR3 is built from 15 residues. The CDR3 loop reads CASSLVRGAGNTIYF. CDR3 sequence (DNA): TGTGCCAGCAGCTTAGTAAGGGGAGCGGGAAACACCATATATTTT.

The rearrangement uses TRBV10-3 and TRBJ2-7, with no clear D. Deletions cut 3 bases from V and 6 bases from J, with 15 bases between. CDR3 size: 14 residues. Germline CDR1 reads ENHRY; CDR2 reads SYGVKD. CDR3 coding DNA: TGTGCCATCAGTGAAGAGGTTAGGTGGCGCGAGCAGTACTTC. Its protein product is CAISEEVRWREQYF.

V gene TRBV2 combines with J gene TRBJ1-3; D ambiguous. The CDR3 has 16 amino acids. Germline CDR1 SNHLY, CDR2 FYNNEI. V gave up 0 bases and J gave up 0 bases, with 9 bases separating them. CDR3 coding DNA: TGTGCCAGCAGTGAAGCGGACGGACGCTCTGGAAACACCATATATTTT. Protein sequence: CASSEADGRSGNTIYF.

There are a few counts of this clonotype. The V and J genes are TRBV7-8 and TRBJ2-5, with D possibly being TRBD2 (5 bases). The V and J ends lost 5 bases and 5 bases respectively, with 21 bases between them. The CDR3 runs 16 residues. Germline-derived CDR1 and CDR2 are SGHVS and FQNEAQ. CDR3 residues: CASSAKRVQVGETQYF. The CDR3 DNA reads TGTGCCAGCAGCGCGAAGAGGGTTCAGGTTGGTGAGACCCAGTACTTC.

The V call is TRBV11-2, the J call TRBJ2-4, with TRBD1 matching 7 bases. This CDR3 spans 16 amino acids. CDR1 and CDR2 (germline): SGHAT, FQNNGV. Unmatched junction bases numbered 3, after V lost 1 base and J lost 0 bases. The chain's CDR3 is CASSLGGQVAKNIQYF. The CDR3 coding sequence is TGTGCCAGCAGCTTAGGTGGACAGGTAGCCAAAAACATTCAGTACTTC. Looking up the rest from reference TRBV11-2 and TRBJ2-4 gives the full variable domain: EAGVAQSPRYKIIEKRQSVAFWCNPISGHATLYWYQQILGQGPKLLIQFQNNGVVDDSQLPKDRFSAERLKGVDSTLKIQPAKLEDSAVYLCASSLGGQVAKNIQYFGAGTRLSVL.

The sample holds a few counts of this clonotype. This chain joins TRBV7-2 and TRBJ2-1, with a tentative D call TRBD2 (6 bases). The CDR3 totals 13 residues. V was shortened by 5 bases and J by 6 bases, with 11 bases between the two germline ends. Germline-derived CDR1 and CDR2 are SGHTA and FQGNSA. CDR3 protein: CASSARLGNEQFF. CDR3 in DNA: TGTGCCAGCAGCGCTAGACTAGGCAATGAGCAGTTCTTC.

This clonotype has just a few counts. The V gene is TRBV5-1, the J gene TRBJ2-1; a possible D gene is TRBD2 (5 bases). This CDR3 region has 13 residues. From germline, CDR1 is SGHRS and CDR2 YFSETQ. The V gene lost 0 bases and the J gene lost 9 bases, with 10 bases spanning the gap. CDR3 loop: CASSLGAGSEQFF. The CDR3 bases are TGCGCCAGCAGCTTGGGTGCGGGTAGTGAGCAGTTCTTC. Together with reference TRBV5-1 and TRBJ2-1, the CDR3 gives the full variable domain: KAGVTQTPRYLIKTRGQQVTLSCSPISGHRSVSWYQQTPGQGLQFLFEYFSETQRNKGNFPGRFSGRQFSNSRSEMNVSTLELGDSALYLCASSLGAGSEQFFGPGTRLTVL.

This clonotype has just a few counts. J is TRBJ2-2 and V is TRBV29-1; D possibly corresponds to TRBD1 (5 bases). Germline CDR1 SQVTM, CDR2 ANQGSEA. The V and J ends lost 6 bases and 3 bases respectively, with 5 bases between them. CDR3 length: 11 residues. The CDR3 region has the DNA TGCAGCGTACAGGACACCGGGGAGCTGTTTTTT. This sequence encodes CSVQDTGELFF.

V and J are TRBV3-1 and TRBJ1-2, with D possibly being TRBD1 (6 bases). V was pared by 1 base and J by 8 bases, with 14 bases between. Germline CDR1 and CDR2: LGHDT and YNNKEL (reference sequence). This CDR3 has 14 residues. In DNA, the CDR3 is TGTGCCAGCAGCCAAGGGACAGCCCGAAGGGGCTACACCTTC. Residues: CASSQGTARRGYTF.

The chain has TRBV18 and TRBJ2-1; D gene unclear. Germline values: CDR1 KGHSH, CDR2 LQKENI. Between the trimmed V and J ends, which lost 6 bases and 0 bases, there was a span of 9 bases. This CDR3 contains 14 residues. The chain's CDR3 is CASSSASSYNEQFF. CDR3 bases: TGTGCCAGCTCTTCTGCGAGCTCCTACAATGAGCAGTTCTTC.

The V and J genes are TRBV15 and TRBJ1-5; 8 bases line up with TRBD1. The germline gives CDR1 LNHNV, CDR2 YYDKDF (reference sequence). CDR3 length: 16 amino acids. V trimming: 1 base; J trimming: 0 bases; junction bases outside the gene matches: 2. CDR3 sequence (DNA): TGTGCCACCAGCAGAGGAGGACAGGGTAGCAATCAGCCCCAGCATTTT. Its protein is CATSRGGQGSNQPQHF.

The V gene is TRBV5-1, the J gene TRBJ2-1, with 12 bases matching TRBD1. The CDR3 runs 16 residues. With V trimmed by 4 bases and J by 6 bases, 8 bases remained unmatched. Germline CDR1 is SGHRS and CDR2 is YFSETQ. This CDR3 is CASSPRGTGGFNEQFF. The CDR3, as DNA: TGCGCCAGCAGCCCCCGAGGGACAGGGGGCTTCAATGAGCAGTTCTTC.

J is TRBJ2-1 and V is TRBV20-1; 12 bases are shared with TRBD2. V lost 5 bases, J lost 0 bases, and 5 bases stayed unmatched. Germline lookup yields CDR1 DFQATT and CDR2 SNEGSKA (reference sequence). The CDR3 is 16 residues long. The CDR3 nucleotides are TGCAGTGCTCCCGGGACTAGCGGGCGCTCCTACAATGAGCAGTTCTTC. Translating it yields CSAPGTSGRSYNEQFF.

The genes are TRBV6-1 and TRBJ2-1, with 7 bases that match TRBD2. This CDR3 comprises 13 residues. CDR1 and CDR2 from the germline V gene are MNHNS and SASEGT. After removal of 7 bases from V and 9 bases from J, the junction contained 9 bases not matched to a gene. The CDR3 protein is CASIPAGNTEQFF. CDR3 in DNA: TGTGCCAGCATCCCAGCGGGAAACACTGAGCAGTTCTTC.

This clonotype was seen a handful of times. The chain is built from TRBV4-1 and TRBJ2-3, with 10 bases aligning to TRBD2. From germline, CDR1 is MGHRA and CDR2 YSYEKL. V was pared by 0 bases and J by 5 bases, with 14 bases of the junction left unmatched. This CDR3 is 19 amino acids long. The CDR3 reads CASSQDLRGLAGVKDTQYF. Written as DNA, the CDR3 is TGCGCCAGCAGCCAAGATCTTAGGGGGCTAGCGGGGGTGAAAGATACGCAGTATTTT.

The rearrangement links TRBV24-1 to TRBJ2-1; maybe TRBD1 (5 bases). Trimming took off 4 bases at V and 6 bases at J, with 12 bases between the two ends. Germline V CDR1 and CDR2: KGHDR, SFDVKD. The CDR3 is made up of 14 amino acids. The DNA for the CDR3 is TGTGCCACCAGTGACTTCAGGGCCTCCAATGAGCAGTTCTTC. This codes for CATSDFRASNEQFF.

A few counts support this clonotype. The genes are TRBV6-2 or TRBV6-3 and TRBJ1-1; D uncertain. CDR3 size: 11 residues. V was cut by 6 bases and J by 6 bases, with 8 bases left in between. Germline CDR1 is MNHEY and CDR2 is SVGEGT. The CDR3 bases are TGTGCCAGCAGCCGCATGGCTGAAGCTTTCTTT. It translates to CASSRMAEAFF.

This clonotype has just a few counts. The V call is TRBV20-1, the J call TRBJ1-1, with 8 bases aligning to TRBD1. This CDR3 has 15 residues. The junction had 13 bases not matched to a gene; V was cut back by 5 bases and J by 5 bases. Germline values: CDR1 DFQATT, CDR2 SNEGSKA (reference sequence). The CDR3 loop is CSAPQVDRASTEAFF. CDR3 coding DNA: TGCAGTGCTCCACAGGTGGACAGGGCGTCGACTGAAGCTTTCTTT.